One and the same sample provided the 29 T cell receptor beta chains below, sequenced in a study of OX40 agonist ivuxolimab in advanced cancers. Measured with immunoSEQ multiplex PCR; TCRdb has only the in-frame clones, and not every one. The data hold some 99,000 clones, with approximately 93% observed a single time. The source was CD4+ or CD8+ T cells sorted from blood, collected in a trial of the OX40 agonist ivuxolimab. The origin of the receptors is an adult with an advanced solid tumor such as melanoma, head and neck, liver or kidney cancer.

J is TRBJ2-7 and V is TRBV20-1; no clear D gene. Trimming pared 3 bases from V and 1 base from J, leaving 4 bases between. Germline assignment: CDR1 DFQATT and CDR2 SNEGSKA (reference sequence). The CDR3 totals 11 residues. CDR3 in amino acids: CSASESYEQYF. CDR3 bases: TGCAGTGCTAGCGAGTCCTACGAGCAGTACTTC.

The genes are TRBV2 and TRBJ1-3, with 9 bases matching TRBD1. Germline V gene lookup returns CDR1 SNHLY and CDR2 FYNNEI. Losses at the gene ends were 6 bases for V and 4 bases for J; bases not matched to a gene: 4. This CDR3 has 14 amino acids. In DNA form, the CDR3 reads TGTGCCAGCAGATTAGGGACAGGGGGAAACACCATATATTTT. Protein: CASRLGTGGNTIYF.

The chain couples TRBV7-2 to TRBJ1-2; a weak D match, TRBD1 (5 bases). The CDR3 runs 14 residues. CDR1 and CDR2 from the germline V gene are SGHTA and FQGNSA. V was shortened by 0 bases and J by 13 bases, with 18 bases between the two germline ends. This CDR3 reads CASSLAGPARIITF. In DNA, the CDR3 is TGTGCCAGCAGCTTAGCGGGGCCGGCGAGGATTATCACCTTC.

J is TRBJ2-1 and V is TRBV4-3; D remains unclear. The CDR3 is 16 residues long. The ends were cut back, 0 bases at V and 2 bases at J, with 11 bases in the middle. From germline, CDR1 is LGHNA and CDR2 YSLEER. The CDR3 reads CASSQDMGGTYNEQFF. The DNA for the CDR3 is TGCGCCAGCAGCCAAGATATGGGCGGTACCTACAATGAGCAGTTCTTC.

The rearrangement joins TRBV21-1 to TRBJ2-5; the table assigns TRBD2, which was not confirmed against the DNA. TRBV21-1 is termed a pseudogene. The CDR3 covers 14 residues. Here the CDR3 DNA reads TGTGCCAGCAGCAAATCGCCAGGTTTGTGGGAGCAGTACTTC. It codes for CASSKSPGLWEQYF.

This chain links TRBV19 with TRBJ1-5; unclear D gene. CDR3 length equals 17 residues. CDR1 is LNHDA, CDR2 SQIVND, per germline (reference sequence). V lost 3 bases, J lost 5 bases, and 20 bases lay in between. The DNA for the CDR3 is TGTGCCAGTAGTATTCAGGCGATGACAATCGGGGATCAGCCCCAGCATTTT. Translating gives CASSIQAMTIGDQPQHF.

In DNA form, the CDR3 reads TGCGCCAGCAGCCTGGATGGGGGGAGCTCCTACAATGAGCAGTTCTTC. Its translation is CASSLDGGSSYNEQFF. The V call is TRBV5-1, the J call TRBJ2-1, with a tentative D call TRBD2 (6 bases). CDR3 length: 16 amino acids. The V and J ends lost 4 bases and 0 bases respectively, with 14 bases between them. The germline gives CDR1 SGHRS, CDR2 YFSETQ.

The chain carries TRBV6-1 and TRBJ2-5; the match to TRBD1 covers 8 bases. The germline gives CDR1 MNHNS, CDR2 SASEGT. V lost 5 bases and J lost 6; bases outside the gene matches: 11. This CDR3 contains 15 residues. Here the CDR3 DNA reads TGTGCCAGCAGTCTAACCCGGGACAGGCCCAAGACCCAGTACTTC. Translated: CASSLTRDRPKTQYF.

V is TRBV5-1 and J is TRBJ1-1; weak D call: TRBD1 (5 bases). This CDR3 has 15 residues. Germline CDR1 reads SGHRS; CDR2 reads YFSETQ. The V end was cut by 6 bases, the J end by 10 bases, with 25 bases between. The CDR3 region has the DNA TGCGCCAGCACTCTCGGATCCGGGACCGTACGTGGAGCTTTCTTT. Translation gives CASTLGSGTVRGAFF.

The rearrangement uses TRBV11-2 and TRBJ1-2; D unclear. This CDR3 region has 14 residues. Trimming shortened V by 0 bases and J by 7 bases, and 12 bases separated the two germline ends. Germline lookup yields CDR1 SGHAT and CDR2 FQNNGV. The CDR3 loop is CASSLDPVVSGYTF. DNA for the CDR3: TGTGCCAGCAGCTTAGATCCGGTGGTCTCTGGCTACACCTTC.

The chain employs TRBV10-3 and TRBJ1-1, with TRBD1 matching 7 bases. V shed 6 bases, J shed 4 bases, and the junction held 8 bases outside the gene matches. The CDR3 extends over 14 amino acids. The germline gives CDR1 ENHRY, CDR2 SYGVKD. The CDR3 bases are TGTGCCATCAGCCCAGGGGGGGCGACCACTGAAGCTTTCTTT. Its protein is CAISPGGATTEAFF.

The rearrangement uses TRBV2 and TRBJ2-7; 7 bases agree with TRBD2. Losses at the gene ends were 5 bases for V and 5 bases for J; bases not matched to a gene: 9. There are 14 residues in the CDR3. Germline V CDR1 and CDR2: SNHLY, FYNNEI. The CDR3 DNA sequence: TGTGCCAGCAGTCCGAGCTATACTAGCGACGAGCAGTACTTC. This sequence encodes CASSPSYTSDEQYF.

This chain uses TRBV7-9 with TRBJ1-3, with a possible D match to TRBD1 (5 bases). The CDR3 is made up of 14 amino acids. The V gene's germline CDR1 is SEHNR and CDR2 FQNEAQ (reference sequence). The ends were cut back, 5 bases at V and 1 base at J, with 9 bases in the middle. The chain's CDR3 is CASSRGTSGNTIYF. CDR3 DNA: TGTGCCAGCAGCCGCGGGACTTCTGGAAACACCATATATTTT.

This chain links TRBV27 with TRBJ2-7; maybe TRBD2 (7 bases). V lost 10 bases and J 5 bases, leaving 15 bases between the germline ends. The CDR3 length is 12 residues. Germline CDR1 is MNHEY and CDR2 is SMNVEV (reference sequence). The CDR3 loop reads CAKPGGAHEQYF. CDR3 nucleotide sequence: TGTGCCAAACCGGGGGGCGCCCACGAGCAGTACTTC.

The sample holds one count of this clone. This sequence joins TRBV5-4 and TRBJ1-3; D unresolved. Germline V gene data show CDR1 as SGHNT and CDR2 as YYREEE (reference sequence). This CDR3 region has 14 residues. V was pared by 1 base and J by 1 base, with 6 bases between. CDR3 DNA: TGTGCCAGCAGCTTGCTCGGTTCTGGAAACACCATATATTTT. Its protein is CASSLLGSGNTIYF.

The chain links TRBV19 to TRBJ1-1; tentatively, D is TRBD1 (5 bases). CDR3 size: 12 residues. The V gene lost 4 bases and the J gene lost 4 bases, with 7 bases spanning the gap. Germline V gives CDR1 LNHDA, CDR2 SQIVND (reference sequence). The CDR3 protein is CASSRGATEAFF. In nucleotides, the CDR3 is TGTGCCAGTAGTAGGGGCGCCACTGAAGCTTTCTTT.

The J gene is TRBJ2-7, the V gene TRBV7-3, with D unresolved. Germline V gene lookup returns CDR1 SGHTA and CDR2 FQGTGA. There are 14 residues in the CDR3. V shed 2 bases and J shed 0 bases, with 8 bases lying between them. The CDR3 sequence: CASSLAEYSYEQYF. The CDR3, as DNA: TGTGCCAGCAGCTTAGCGGAGTACTCCTACGAGCAGTACTTC.

The chain uses TRBV28 and TRBJ2-1, with 7 bases lining up with TRBD1. V lost 7 bases, J lost 6 bases, and 18 bases stayed unmatched. Germline-derived CDR1 and CDR2 are MDHEN and SYDVKM. The CDR3 sequence is 17 residues long. As DNA, the CDR3 is TGTGCCAGCACTTACCCGCGCACAGGGGTGGCCTCCAATGAGCAGTTCTTC. It codes for CASTYPRTGVASNEQFF.

This chain links TRBV4-2 with TRBJ2-3; 10 nucleotides match TRBD2. Germline V gives CDR1 LGHNA, CDR2 YNFKEQ. The CDR3 length is 16 residues. Trimming removed 5 bases from V and 2 bases from J; junction bases left unmatched: 7. The CDR3 reads CASSLLLAGYTDTQYF. In DNA, the CDR3 is TGTGCCAGCAGCTTGTTACTAGCGGGGTACACAGATACGCAGTATTTT.

The rearrangement uses TRBV29-1 and TRBJ2-4; D is uncertain. V dropped 0 bases and J dropped 8 bases, with 14 bases sitting between them. Germline V gene data show CDR1 as SQVTM and CDR2 as ANQGSEA. The CDR3 has 14 residues. The CDR3 DNA is TGCAGCGTTGAAGATCAGGCGACTCGTGACATTCAGTACTTC. This gives the protein CSVEDQATRDIQYF.

This chain links TRBV11-2 with TRBJ2-7; D gene ambiguous. This CDR3 is 15 amino acids long. CDR1 is SGHAT, CDR2 FQNNGV, per germline. V gave up 4 bases and J gave up 2 bases, with 15 bases separating them. The CDR3 bases are TGTGCCAGCAGCTCTCTGACACGGAACCCCTACGAGCAGTACTTC. Translated, it gives CASSSLTRNPYEQYF.

The CDR3 loop is CASSYSALNTEAFF. CDR3 DNA: TGTGCCAGCAGTTACTCGGCCTTGAACACTGAAGCTTTCTTT. The rearrangement links TRBV6-5 to TRBJ1-1; D call uncertain. This CDR3 is 14 amino acids long. Germline V gene sequence: CDR1 MNHEY, CDR2 SVGAGI. Trimming shortened V by 0 bases and J by 0 bases, and 5 bases separated the two germline ends.

The chain combines TRBV6-4 with TRBJ2-1, with TRBD1 as a possible D gene (5 bases). Germline V CDR1 and CDR2: MRHNA, SNTAGT. V was pared by 5 bases and J by 5 bases, with 10 bases between. This CDR3 has 13 amino acids. The DNA for the CDR3 is TGTGCCAGCAGTCCGCAGGGTAACAATGAGCAGTTCTTC. Translation: CASSPQGNNEQFF.

V and J are TRBV28 and TRBJ2-7, with 11 bases that match TRBD2. V dropped 7 bases and J dropped 3; count of bases not matched to a gene: 5. The germline gives CDR1 MDHEN, CDR2 SYDVKM. The CDR3 extends over 14 amino acids. The CDR3 DNA is TGTGCCAGCACAATCACTAGCGGGAGCTACGAGCAGTACTTC. Translation gives CASTITSGSYEQYF. The variable domain in full, completed from reference TRBV28 and TRBJ2-7, reads DVKVTQSSRYLVKRTGEKVFLECVQDMDHENMFWYRQDPGLGLRLIYFSYDVKMKEKGDIPEGYSVSREKKERFSLILESASTNQTSMYLCASTITSGSYEQYFGPGTRLTVT.

The chain is built from TRBV11-2 and TRBJ1-4; a weak D match, TRBD1 (6 bases). This CDR3 contains 15 residues. The germline V gene encodes CDR1 SGHAT and CDR2 FQNNGV. Trimming pared 2 bases from V and 5 bases from J, leaving 12 bases between. CDR3: CASSLPGQRNEKLFF. CDR3 nucleotide sequence: TGTGCCAGCAGCTTACCTGGACAGCGAAATGAAAAACTGTTTTTT.

The chain employs TRBV29-1 and TRBJ2-1, with TRBD1 matching 7 bases. The CDR3 length is 14 residues. The germline V gene has CDR1 SQVTM and CDR2 ANQGSEA. The V gene end was trimmed by 7 bases and the J gene end by 2 bases; junction bases not matched to a gene: 8. This CDR3 is CSGKLGGPYNEQFF. CDR3 coding DNA: TGCAGCGGGAAATTAGGGGGCCCCTACAATGAGCAGTTCTTC.

The rearrangement links TRBV5-6 to TRBJ2-3; unclear D gene. Germline CDR1 SGHDT, CDR2 YYEEEE. V was shortened by 0 bases and J by 1 base, with 9 bases between the two germline ends. There are 15 residues in the CDR3. CDR3 sequence reads: CASSLDSSGTDTQYF. The DNA for the CDR3 is TGTGCCAGCAGCTTGGACAGCTCTGGCACAGATACGCAGTATTTT. Full variable domain (outside the CDR3, taken from reference TRBV5-6 and TRBJ2-3): DAGVTQSPTHLIKTRGQQVTLRCSPKSGHDTVSWYQQALGQGPQFIFQYYEEEERQRGNFPDRFSGHQFPNYSSELNVNALLLGDSALYLCASSLDSSGTDTQYFGPGTRLTVL.

This chain joins TRBV29-1 and TRBJ2-5; D not resolved. V was pared by 0 bases and J by 2 bases, with 10 bases between. Germline values: CDR1 SQVTM, CDR2 ANQGSEA. The CDR3 has 14 residues. The CDR3 protein is CSVEDPGTQETQYF. In DNA form, the CDR3 reads TGCAGCGTTGAAGATCCAGGAACACAAGAGACCCAGTACTTC.

This chain joins TRBV28 and TRBJ2-5; 7 bases line up with TRBD1. Germline lookup yields CDR1 MDHEN and CDR2 SYDVKM. Unmatched junction bases numbered 16, after V lost 6 bases and J lost 3 bases. The CDR3 runs 17 residues. The CDR3 is CASRASIGQGVEETQYF. The CDR3 coding sequence is TGTGCCAGCAGGGCCTCGATAGGCCAGGGGGTGGAAGAGACCCAGTACTTC.